This T cell receptor (beta chain) was observed in a study of radiotherapy plus CTLA-4 blockade in lung cancer. Across the whole study: Of all patients, about 17% responded objectively and 31% showed disease control.

On this clone: The target antigen is unknown.

Study-level results: Expansion in blood of tumor-derived TCR clones was seen after radiotherapy plus ipilimumab. Best predicting response, reportedly, were early blood T cell clone dynamics, with interferon-beta.

Measured with immunoSEQ multiplex PCR; TCRdb has only the in-frame clones, and not every one. Seen here are 51,000 or so clones, around 77% observed once, and the top ten hold 8.5% to 14%. There are 15 residues in the CDR3. Germline V gene data show CDR1 as MNHNY and CDR2 as SVGAGI (reference sequence). The V gene end was trimmed by 5 bases and the J gene end by 5 bases; junction bases not matched to a gene: 7. This receptor was taken from a human donor with non-small cell lung cancer who had stable disease on radiotherapy plus ipilimumab. Sequenced here: peripheral blood, sampled from a patient treated with radiotherapy plus ipilimumab. The V and J genes are TRBV6-6 and TRBJ2-5, with 11 bases identical to TRBD2. The CDR3 DNA is TGTGCCAGCAGTACAGCTAGCGGGGGGAGGGAGACCCAGTACTTC. This encodes CASSTASGGRETQYF.